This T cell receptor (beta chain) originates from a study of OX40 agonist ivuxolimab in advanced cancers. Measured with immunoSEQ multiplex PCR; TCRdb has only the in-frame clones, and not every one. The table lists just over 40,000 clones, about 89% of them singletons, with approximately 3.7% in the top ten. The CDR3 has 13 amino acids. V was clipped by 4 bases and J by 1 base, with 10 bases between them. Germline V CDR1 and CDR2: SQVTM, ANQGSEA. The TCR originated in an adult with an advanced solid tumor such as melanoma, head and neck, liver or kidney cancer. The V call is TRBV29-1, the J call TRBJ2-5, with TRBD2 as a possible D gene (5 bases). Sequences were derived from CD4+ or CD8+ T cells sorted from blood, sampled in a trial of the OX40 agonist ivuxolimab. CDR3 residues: CSVAGLLQETQYF. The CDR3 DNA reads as TGCAGCGTTGCTGGACTCCTCCAAGAGACCCAGTACTTC.